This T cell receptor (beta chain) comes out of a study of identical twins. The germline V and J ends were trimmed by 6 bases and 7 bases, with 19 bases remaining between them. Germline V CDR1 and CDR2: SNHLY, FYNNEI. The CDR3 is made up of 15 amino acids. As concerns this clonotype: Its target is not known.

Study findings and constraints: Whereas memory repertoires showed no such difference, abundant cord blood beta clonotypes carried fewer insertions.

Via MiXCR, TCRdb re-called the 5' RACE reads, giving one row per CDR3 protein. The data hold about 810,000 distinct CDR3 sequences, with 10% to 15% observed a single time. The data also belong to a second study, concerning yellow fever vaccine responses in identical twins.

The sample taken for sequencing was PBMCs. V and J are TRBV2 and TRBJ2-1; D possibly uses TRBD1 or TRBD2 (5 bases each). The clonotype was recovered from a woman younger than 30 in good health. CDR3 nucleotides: TGTGCCAGCAGAAAGGTGGGGGAATATAGTAATGAGCAGTTCTTC. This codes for CASRKVGEYSNEQFF.